The 18 T cell receptor beta chains given below trace back to one sample, sequenced in a study of control samples from healthy donors and cancer patients. Some clones are missing from TCRdb's copy, which holds only in-frame ones; the method was immunoSEQ multiplex PCR. The sample carries 180,000 or so clones, about 94% recorded once. Sequences were obtained from blood. All receptors derive from a woman aged 55-70 years in good health.

The rearrangement uses TRBV10-3 and TRBJ1-1, with D unclear. Germline V CDR1 and CDR2: ENHRY, SYGVKD. The CDR3 is 12 residues long. The germline V and J ends were trimmed by 11 bases and 1 base, with 11 bases remaining between them. The CDR3 region is CASGGPNTEAFF. The CDR3 DNA reads TGTGCCTCGGGAGGGCCGAACACTGAAGCTTTCTTT.

The chain joins TRBV9 to TRBJ1-2; the D is unclear. Per the germline V gene, CDR1 is SGDLS and CDR2 is YYNGEE. This CDR3 is 13 amino acids long. Trimming left V 4 bases short and J 1 base short, with 8 bases between. The CDR3 coding sequence is TGTGCCAGCAGCAAATGGGATAACTATGGCTACACCTTC. As protein: CASSKWDNYGYTF.

V and J are TRBV5-6 and TRBJ1-5; D is ambiguous. The germline gives CDR1 SGHDT, CDR2 YYEEEE. The CDR3 has 15 amino acids. V dropped 0 bases and J dropped 5 bases, with 12 bases sitting between them. CDR3 loop: CASSLALQLDQPQHF. CDR3 bases: TGTGCCAGCAGCTTGGCCTTGCAACTCGATCAGCCCCAGCATTTT.

The rearrangement uses TRBV7-9 and TRBJ1-3, with 9 bases fitting TRBD1. Germline CDR1 SEHNR, CDR2 FQNEAQ (reference sequence). Trimming removed 5 bases from V and 3 bases from J; junction bases left unmatched: 14. This CDR3 spans 18 amino acids. CDR3 residues: CASSGRTGEVLSGNTIYF. The CDR3 bases are TGTGCCAGCAGCGGACGGACAGGGGAGGTTTTAAGTGGAAACACCATATATTTT.

The rearrangement joins TRBV7-8 to TRBJ1-1; maybe TRBD1 (6 bases). Trimming took off 5 bases at V and 11 bases at J, with 24 bases between the two ends. Germline lookup yields CDR1 SGHVS and CDR2 FQNEAQ. The CDR3 runs 15 residues. The CDR3 here is CASSLTETTQGRAFF. The CDR3 coding sequence is TGTGCCAGCAGCCTGACGGAAACCACACAGGGTCGGGCTTTCTTT. Using reference TRBV7-8 and TRBJ1-1 for the parts outside the CDR3, the full variable domain is GAGVSQSPRYKVAKRGQDVALRCDPISGHVSLFWYQQALGQGPEFLTYFQNEAQLDKSGLPSDRFFAERPEGSVSTLKIQRTQQEDSAVYLCASSLTETTQGRAFFGQGTRLTVV.

Concerning this clone itself: At one end, the junction sequence differs from germline, possibly due to a read error. V is TRBV7-7 and J is TRBJ2-7; 7 bases map to TRBD2. The CDR3 extends over 14 amino acids. Germline lookup yields CDR1 SSHAT and CDR2 FNYEAQ (reference sequence). This CDR3 is CASSLGGTHYEQYF. CDR3 nucleotides: TGTGCTAGCAGCTTGGGAGGGACCCACTACGAGCAGTACTTC.

This chain uses TRBV27 with TRBJ1-2; maybe TRBD1 (5 bases). The CDR3 contains 17 residues. Between the trimmed V and J ends, which lost 3 bases and 0 bases, there was a span of 17 bases. CDR1 and CDR2 (germline): MNHEY, SMNVEV (reference sequence). CDR3 sequence reads: CASSFIGEGNTNYGYTF. In DNA, the CDR3 is TGTGCCAGCAGTTTTATAGGGGAGGGGAATACTAACTATGGCTACACCTTC.

This chain connects TRBV29-1 to TRBJ2-5; 11 nucleotides line up with TRBD2. Germline assignment: CDR1 SQVTM and CDR2 ANQGSEA. V lost 3 bases and J lost 4; bases outside the gene matches: 1. The CDR3 is 13 amino acids. CDR3 coding DNA: TGCAGCGTTGATACTAGCGGGGGAGAGACCCAGTACTTC. Residues: CSVDTSGGETQYF.

The chain combines TRBV10-2 with TRBJ1-2; 9 bases fit TRBD1. Losses at the gene ends were 0 bases for V and 0 bases for J; bases not matched to a gene: 2. The CDR3 has 16 residues. CDR1 is WSHSY, CDR2 SAAADI, per germline. Here the CDR3 reads CASSESRDRANYGYTF. Here the CDR3 DNA reads TGCGCCAGCAGTGAGTCTAGGGACAGGGCTAACTATGGCTACACCTTC.

This chain connects TRBV7-9 to TRBJ2-7; D tentatively fits TRBD1 or TRBD2 (5 bases each). There are 13 residues in the CDR3. Trimming removed 0 bases from V and 9 bases from J, with 12 bases in between. Looked up from germline, CDR1 is SEHNR and CDR2 is FQNEAQ (reference sequence). CDR3 loop: CASSLAGGIGQYF. CDR3 sequence (DNA): TGTGCCAGCAGCTTAGCTGGGGGAATTGGGCAGTACTTC.

The chain has TRBV6-5 and TRBJ2-1; either TRBD1 or TRBD2 may fit D (5 bases each). Germline V gene sequence: CDR1 MNHEY, CDR2 SVGAGI. Deletions cut 5 bases from V and 6 bases from J, with 17 bases between. The CDR3 covers 15 residues. CDR3 amino acids: CASSTGTRGLNEQFF. CDR3 nucleotides: TGTGCCAGCAGTACCGGGACCCGAGGGCTCAATGAGCAGTTCTTC.

This rearrangement joins TRBV5-4 to TRBJ2-2; TRBD2 agrees at 11 bases. The germline V gene has CDR1 SGHNT and CDR2 YYREEE (reference sequence). Trimming cost V 4 bases and J 6 bases; bases outside gene matches: 2. The CDR3 sequence is 14 residues long. CDR3 region: CASSLSGGAGELFF. CDR3 DNA: TGTGCCAGCAGCCTTAGCGGGGGGGCCGGGGAGCTGTTTTTT.

On this clone: The same CDR3 can be traced to other DNA sequences in this sample. The chain links TRBV24-1 to TRBJ2-3; D unclear. The ends were cut back, 2 bases at V and 0 bases at J, with 2 bases in the middle. The CDR3 totals 13 residues. Germline-derived CDR1 and CDR2 are KGHDR and SFDVKD. The CDR3 is CATSDSSTDTQYF. The CDR3 region has the DNA TGTGCCACCAGTGATTCTAGCACAGATACGCAGTATTTT.

V gene TRBV19 combines with J gene TRBJ1-1; D possibly corresponds to TRBD1 (5 bases). Trimming took 5 bases from V and 7 from J, leaving 8 bases between them. The CDR3 covers 11 residues. Germline V gene data show CDR1 as LNHDA and CDR2 as SQIVND (reference sequence). The CDR3 protein is CASSDRVEAFF. The CDR3 DNA reads TGTGCCAGTAGTGACAGAGTTGAAGCTTTCTTT.

This chain joins TRBV4-1 and TRBJ1-2; no reliable D call. The germline V gene encodes CDR1 MGHRA and CDR2 YSYEKL. The CDR3 extends over 13 amino acids. Trimming took off 0 bases at V and 6 bases at J, with 8 bases between the two ends. CDR3 DNA: TGCGCCAGCAGCCAAGAGTGGGGTGATGGCTACACCTTC. This gives the protein CASSQEWGDGYTF.

The V gene is TRBV2, the J gene TRBJ2-1; TRBD2 agrees at 11 bases. Germline CDR1 is SNHLY and CDR2 is FYNNEI. The V gene end was trimmed by 2 bases and the J gene end by 9 bases; junction bases not matched to a gene: 6. This CDR3 is 15 amino acids long. CDR3 sequence: CASSETLAGAAEQFF. The CDR3 DNA follows: TGTGCCAGCAGTGAAACACTAGCGGGGGCGGCTGAGCAGTTCTTC.

The chain is built from TRBV11-2 and TRBJ2-7; the D gene could be TRBD1 or TRBD2 (6 bases each). This CDR3 spans 18 amino acids. V gave up 1 base and J gave up 4 bases, with 23 bases separating them. Germline lookup yields CDR1 SGHAT and CDR2 FQNNGV. CDR3 sequence: CASSLVWSRGLRVYEQYF. Written as DNA, the CDR3 is TGTGCCAGCAGCTTAGTGTGGAGCCGGGGGCTCAGAGTATACGAGCAGTACTTC.

This clone was seen just once. The gene calls are TRBV11-2 and TRBJ1-1; tentatively, D is TRBD1 (5 bases). The CDR3 extends over 13 amino acids. V lost 7 bases and J 7 bases, leaving 16 bases between the germline ends. Germline V gene lookup returns CDR1 SGHAT and CDR2 FQNNGV. This CDR3 reads CASTPGSSLEAFF. Written as DNA, the CDR3 is TGTGCCAGCACCCCAGGGAGTAGCCTTGAAGCTTTCTTT.